This entry describes one TCR beta chain. Other nucleotide sequences in the sample specify the same CDR3. Libraries were prepared by immunoSEQ multiplex PCR; TCRdb keeps only in-frame clonotypes and omits some of them. The sample includes under 250,000 clones, roughly 77% of them seen just once. Seattle-derived patients entered the study during active infection and were followed longitudinally. This sample was taken from a study of blood T cell repertoires in COVID-19. CDR1 is SQVTM, CDR2 ANQGSEA, per germline. The CDR3 spans 12 residues. The J segment lost 9 bases and the V segment lost 6 bases, leaving 8 bases of the junction unmatched.

The sequence was obtained from a woman between 40 and 50 years old with COVID-19, enrolled during active disease. The sequenced material came from peripheral blood. The chain couples TRBV29-1 to TRBJ2-1, with 7 bases that match TRBD1. The CDR3 nucleotides are TGCAGCGTCGAAAGAGGGGGCGTTGAGCAGTTCTTC. Its translation: CSVERGGVEQFF.